Following are 2 T cell receptor beta chains from one sample sequenced in a study of blood T cell repertoires in COVID-19. The assay was immunoSEQ multiplex PCR, and TCRdb's table has in-frame clones only and misses some. Of about 120,000 clones listed, 90% were seen once; the top ten hold approximately 1.7%. The specimen sequenced was peripheral blood. The source of these receptors is a human donor with active COVID-19. The donor label of this sample is uncertain.

The rearrangement joins TRBV6-2 or TRBV6-3 to TRBJ2-1; 9 nucleotides agree with TRBD1. With 1 base clipped from V and 6 bases from J, the junction kept 7 bases outside the gene matches. Per germline, CDR1 MNHEY and CDR2 SVGEGT. The CDR3 contains 16 residues. CDR3 residues: CASSYFDRGLGNEQFF. CDR3 nucleotide sequence: TGTGCCAGCAGTTACTTTGACAGGGGGTTGGGCAATGAGCAGTTCTTC.

The J gene is TRBJ1-2, the V gene TRBV7-9; D is perhaps TRBD1 (5 bases). CDR1 is SEHNR and CDR2 is FQNEAQ in the germline V gene (reference sequence). Trimming took 1 base from V and 8 from J, leaving 11 bases between them. This CDR3 is built from 13 residues. The CDR3 is CASSLGNGGGYTF. The DNA for the CDR3 is TGTGCCAGCAGCTTAGGGAACGGGGGGGGCTACACCTTC.